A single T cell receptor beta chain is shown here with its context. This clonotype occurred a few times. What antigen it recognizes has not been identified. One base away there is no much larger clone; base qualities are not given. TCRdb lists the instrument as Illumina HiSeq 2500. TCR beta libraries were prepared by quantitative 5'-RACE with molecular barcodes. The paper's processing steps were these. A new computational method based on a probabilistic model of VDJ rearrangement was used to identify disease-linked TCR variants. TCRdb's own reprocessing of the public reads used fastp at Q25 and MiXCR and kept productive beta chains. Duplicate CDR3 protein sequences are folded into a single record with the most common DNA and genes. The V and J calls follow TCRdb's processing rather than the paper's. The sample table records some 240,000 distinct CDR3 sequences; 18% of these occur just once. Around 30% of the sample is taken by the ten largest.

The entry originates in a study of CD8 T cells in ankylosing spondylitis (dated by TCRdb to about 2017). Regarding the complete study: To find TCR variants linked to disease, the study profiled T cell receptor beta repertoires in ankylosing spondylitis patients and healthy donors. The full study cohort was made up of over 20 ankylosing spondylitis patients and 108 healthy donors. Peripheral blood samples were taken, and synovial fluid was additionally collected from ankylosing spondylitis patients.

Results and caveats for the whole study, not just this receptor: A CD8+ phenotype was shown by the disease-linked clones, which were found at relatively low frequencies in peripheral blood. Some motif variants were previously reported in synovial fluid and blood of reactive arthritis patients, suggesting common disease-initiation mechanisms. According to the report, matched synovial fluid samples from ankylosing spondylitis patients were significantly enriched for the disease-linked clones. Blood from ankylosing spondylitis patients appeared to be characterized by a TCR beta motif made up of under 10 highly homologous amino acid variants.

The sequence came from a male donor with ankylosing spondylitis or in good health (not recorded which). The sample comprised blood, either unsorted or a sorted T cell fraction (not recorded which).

The CDR3 region reads CASGQGALYQETQYF. The nucleotides read TGTGCCAGTGGACAGGGGGCTTTGTACCAAGAGACCCAGTACTTC. The chain is assembled from TRBV28 and TRBJ2-5; 11 bases in between match TRBD1. Germline trimming amounts to 9 bases on V and 0 bases on J, with 6 as the count of junction bases outside the gene matches. Based on the germline V gene, the CDR1 and CDR2 sequences are MDHEN and SYDVKM. The CDR3, cysteine through phenylalanine, is 15 amino acids long. Only the CDR3 region is kept as DNA, spanning 45 bases read in frame from base 1.